Presented here are 8 T cell receptor beta chains from one specimen sequenced in a study of human T cells and chemical hapten exposure. Time point meaning: pre-sensitization, week 0. Treatment denoted: therapeutic diphenylcyclopropenone sensitization with weekly scalp DPC. TCRdb re-called the RACE reads with MiXCR, one entry per CDR3 protein. The sample contains around 120,000 distinct CDR3 sequences, around an eighth of which appear only once. Sequenced here: whole blood, sampled in connection with sensitization to the hapten diphenylcyclopropenone (DPC). These receptors all come from a woman in her late teens or twenties with alopecia areata. Some clones in this sample may be carry-over from other donors' samples.

This clonotype occurred many times. As DNA, the CDR3 is TGTGCCAGCAGAAGACCAGGACGGCCCCAAGAGACCCAGTACTTC. Translated, it gives CASRRPGRPQETQYF. The V and J genes are TRBV11-2 and TRBJ2-5; D not certain. The CDR3 spans 15 residues. From germline, CDR1 is SGHAT and CDR2 FQNNGV. V was trimmed by 6 bases and J by 1 base, leaving 15 bases between them.

This clonotype was observed many times. The genes are TRBV10-3 and TRBJ2-7, with a weak D call TRBD1 (6 bases). The V and J ends lost 2 bases and 2 bases respectively, with 16 bases between them. The CDR3 spans 16 residues. From germline, CDR1 is ENHRY and CDR2 SYGVKD. CDR3 coding DNA: TGTGCCATCAGTGAGGGACCAGGGGAAGGGACCTACGAGCAGTACTTC. Translated, it gives CAISEGPGEGTYEQYF.

The genes are TRBV9 and TRBJ2-2; D not resolved. Germline CDR1 reads SGDLS; CDR2 reads YYNGEE. This CDR3 comprises 16 residues. Trimming shortened V by 4 bases and J by 7 bases, and 20 bases separated the two germline ends. CDR3 coding DNA: TGTGCCAGCAGCCCCCGGATGGGAATTACCCTCGGGGAGCTGTTTTTT. Amino acids: CASSPRMGITLGELFF.

The table lists this clonotype with a few counts. The CDR3 sequence is CASSGRTEAFF. The CDR3 DNA reads TGTGCCAGCAGCGGGCGGACTGAAGCTTTCTTT. The chain combines TRBV12-3 or TRBV12-4 with TRBJ1-1; no firm D call. Trimming pared 6 bases from V and 5 bases from J, leaving 7 bases between. The CDR3 has 11 residues.

In its sample, this clonotype was seen a few times. The chain carries TRBV11-2 and TRBJ2-6; possibly TRBD2 for D (6 bases). The length of the CDR3 is 15 residues. Trimming shortened V by 1 base and J by 2 bases, and 6 bases separated the two germline ends. Germline loops: CDR1 SGHAT, CDR2 FQNNGV. The CDR3 nucleotides are TGTGCCAGCAGCTTAGGGGAGGCTGGGGCCAACGTCCTGACTTTC. Amino acid sequence: CASSLGEAGANVLTF. The variable domain in full, with the rest retrieved from reference TRBV11-2 and TRBJ2-6, is EAGVAQSPRYKIIEKRQSVAFWCNPISGHATLYWYQQILGQGPKLLIQFQNNGVVDDSQLPKDRFSAERLKGVDSTLKIQPAKLEDSAVYLCASSLGEAGANVLTFGAGSRLTVL.

This clonotype was counted many times. The chain uses TRBV6-5 and TRBJ2-3, with 7 nucleotides matching TRBD2. This CDR3 spans 14 amino acids. V shed 2 bases, J shed 4 bases, and the junction held 3 bases outside the gene matches. Germline assignment: CDR1 MNHEY and CDR2 SVGAGI. This CDR3 is CASSYTSVPDTQYF. Here the CDR3 DNA reads TGTGCCAGCAGTTACACTAGCGTTCCAGATACGCAGTATTTT.

This clonotype was seen repeatedly, ten times or more. This CDR3 is CASSVDGWGSGNTIYF. Here the CDR3 DNA reads TGTGCCAGCAGCGTCGACGGATGGGGCTCTGGAAACACCATATATTTT. This chain joins TRBV9 and TRBJ1-3; D is ambiguous. V lost 2 bases and J 0 bases, leaving 12 bases between the germline ends. Germline loops: CDR1 SGDLS, CDR2 YYNGEE. This CDR3 contains 16 residues.

The chain combines TRBV18 with TRBJ2-1; the D call may be TRBD1 or TRBD2 (5 bases each). CDR1 and CDR2 (germline): KGHSH, LQKENI. The CDR3 covers 16 residues. Trimming took 3 bases from V and 7 from J, leaving 19 bases between them. DNA of the CDR3: TGTGCCAGCTCACCCGGATTGAGGGGTACCATTAATGAGCAGTTCTTC. This encodes CASSPGLRGTINEQFF.